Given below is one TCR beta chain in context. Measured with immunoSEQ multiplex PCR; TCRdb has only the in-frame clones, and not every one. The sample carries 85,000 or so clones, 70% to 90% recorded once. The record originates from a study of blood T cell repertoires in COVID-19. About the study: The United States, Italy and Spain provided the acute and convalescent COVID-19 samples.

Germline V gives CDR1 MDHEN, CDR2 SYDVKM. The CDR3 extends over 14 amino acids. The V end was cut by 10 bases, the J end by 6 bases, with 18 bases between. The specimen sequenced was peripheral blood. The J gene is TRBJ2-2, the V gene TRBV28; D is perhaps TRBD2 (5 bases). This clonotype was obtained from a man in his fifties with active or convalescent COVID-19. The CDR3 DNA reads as TGTGCCACCCTCCGTCGTTTAGCGTCCGGGGAGCTGTTTTTT. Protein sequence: CATLRRLASGELFF.